One sample yielded the 20 T cell receptor beta chains listed below, sequenced in a study of shared clonotypes between healthy human individuals. Libraries were prepared by immunoSEQ multiplex PCR; TCRdb keeps only in-frame clonotypes and omits some of them. Of roughly 720,000 clones in the sample, around 91% are singletons; the top ten hold 34%. Sequencing input: memory CD8+ T cells from PBMCs. Subset of the sample: CD45RO+ cells pooled with CCR7-negative TemRA cells. All receptors come from a man younger than 35 in good health. Some clones in this sample may be carry-over from other donors' samples.

This sequence joins TRBV9 and TRBJ2-5; D might be TRBD1 or TRBD2, each matching 5 bases. Trimming left V 3 bases short and J 1 base short, with 13 bases between. The CDR3 loop spans 15 amino acids. Germline V gives CDR1 SGDLS, CDR2 YYNGEE. The CDR3 region has the DNA TGTGCCAGCAGCGGACGTCGGGACCGCCAAGAGACCCAGTACTTC. Its protein product is CASSGRRDRQETQYF.

This chain joins TRBV28 and TRBJ2-5; 8 nucleotides align to TRBD1. Per germline, CDR1 MDHEN and CDR2 SYDVKM. Trimming took 2 bases from V and 5 from J; bases not matched to a gene: 7. The CDR3 consists of 15 residues. CDR3 sequence (DNA): TGTGCCAGCAGTTTAGCGGAGACAGGGGTTGAGACCCAGTACTTC. The encoded protein is CASSLAETGVETQYF.

The chain links TRBV11-3 to TRBJ2-2; possibly TRBD1 for D (5 bases). Trimming took off 1 base at V and 4 bases at J, with 16 bases between the two ends. The length of the CDR3 is 17 residues. Germline CDR1 SGHNT, CDR2 YENEEA. CDR3 loop: CASSLVPIRGFTGELFF. The CDR3 DNA sequence: TGTGCCAGCAGCTTAGTACCTATAAGGGGTTTCACCGGGGAGCTGTTTTTT.

The rearrangement links TRBV5-1 to TRBJ1-1; no clear D gene. The germline V gene encodes CDR1 SGHRS and CDR2 YFSETQ. The CDR3 has 16 amino acids. Trimming shortened V by 0 bases and J by 4 bases, and 16 bases separated the two germline ends. The CDR3: CASSLAGMGAITEAFF. CDR3 nucleotide sequence: TGCGCCAGCAGCTTGGCCGGAATGGGTGCGATCACTGAAGCTTTCTTT.

This clone has just one count. The chain recombines TRBV28 with TRBJ2-3, with 7 bases identical to TRBD2. Trimming at V came to 3 bases and at J to 2 bases, leaving 11 bases not matched to a gene. The CDR3 spans 17 residues. The germline CDR1 and CDR2 sequences are MDHEN and SYDVKM. The DNA of the CDR3 is TGTGCCAGCAGTTTGGGGACTAACCGAGGAGACACAGATACGCAGTATTTT. It encodes CASSLGTNRGDTDTQYF.

This sequence joins TRBV6-1 and TRBJ2-1; D assignment may be TRBD1 or TRBD2 (6 bases each). V lost 6 bases, J lost 6 bases, and 12 bases lay in between. CDR3 length equals 13 residues. CDR1 is MNHNS and CDR2 is SASEGT in the germline V gene. CDR3 in DNA: TGTGCCAGCAGAGAATCGGGGGCCAATGAGCAGTTCTTC. Translated: CASRESGANEQFF.

V usage is TRBV7-2 and J usage is TRBJ1-4; 11 bases are a match to TRBD1. After removal of 4 bases from V and 5 bases from J, the junction contained 9 bases not matched to a gene. Germline-derived CDR1 and CDR2 are SGHTA and FQGNSA. CDR3 length equals 17 residues. This CDR3 reads CASSWPGQGVENEKLFF. DNA of the CDR3: TGTGCCAGCAGCTGGCCGGGACAGGGGGTGGAAAATGAAAAACTGTTTTTT.

This chain connects TRBV28 to TRBJ2-3, with D hard to call. V shed 3 bases and J shed 1 base, with 14 bases lying between them. The germline CDR1 and CDR2 sequences are MDHEN and SYDVKM. This CDR3 region has 16 residues. CDR3 protein: CASSLMWSWGTDTQYF. The DNA for the CDR3 is TGTGCCAGCAGTTTGATGTGGAGTTGGGGCACAGATACGCAGTATTTT.

This chain connects TRBV4-1 to TRBJ1-2; TRBD1 agrees at 8 bases. Trimming took 0 bases from V and 7 from J; bases not matched to a gene: 13. This CDR3 has 17 residues. CDR1 and CDR2 from the germline V gene are MGHRA and YSYEKL. The CDR3 sequence: CASSQDRQTGGSIGYTF. In DNA form, the CDR3 reads TGCGCCAGCAGCCAAGACCGCCAAACAGGGGGTTCTATTGGCTACACCTTC.

The chain couples TRBV21-1 to TRBJ2-3; the table names TRBD2, a call not compared with the DNA. TRBV21-1 is labeled a pseudogene. This CDR3 region has 18 residues. The CDR3 coding sequence is TGTGCCAGCAGCAAAGGTGTACGGCGGGATATTGGAACAGATACGCAGTATTTT. Its translation is CASSKGVRRDIGTDTQYF.

In its sample, this clone was seen once. The gene calls are TRBV5-1 and TRBJ2-7; D unresolved. CDR3 length: 15 residues. V was shortened by 1 base and J by 2 bases, with 13 bases between the two germline ends. Germline V lookup: CDR1 SGHRS, CDR2 YFSETQ. The CDR3: CASSLIPGAPYEQYF. Written as DNA, the CDR3 is TGCGCCAGCAGCTTGATTCCCGGAGCCCCCTACGAGCAGTACTTC.

This chain links TRBV4-3 with TRBJ2-6, with 7 nucleotides matching TRBD1. The CDR3 is 16 residues long. V was pared by 4 bases and J by 0 bases, with 3 bases of the junction left unmatched. Germline V gene sequence: CDR1 LGHNA, CDR2 YSLEER. The CDR3 sequence is CASSRQGSSGANVLTF. In DNA, the CDR3 is TGCGCCAGCAGCCGACAGGGCTCCTCTGGGGCCAACGTCCTGACTTTC.

V usage is TRBV27 and J usage is TRBJ1-1; D gene unclear. The CDR3 extends over 13 amino acids. Germline V gene data show CDR1 as MNHEY and CDR2 as SMNVEV (reference sequence). V was trimmed by 2 bases and J by 3 bases, leaving 7 bases between them. CDR3: CASSLVADTEAFF. In DNA, the CDR3 is TGTGCCAGCAGTTTAGTAGCGGACACTGAAGCTTTCTTT.

The chain has TRBV7-9 and TRBJ2-7; 9 nucleotides align to TRBD2. Germline V gene data show CDR1 as SEHNR and CDR2 as FQNEAQ (reference sequence). CDR3 length equals 15 residues. J was trimmed by 7 bases and V by 5 bases; bases with no gene match: 12. The CDR3 nucleotides read TGTGCCAGCAGCCCGCGGCTAGCGGGACGTGTAGAGCAGTACTTC. Protein product: CASSPRLAGRVEQYF. Looking up the rest from reference TRBV7-9 and TRBJ2-7 gives the full variable domain: DTGVSQNPRHKITKRGQNVTFRCDPISEHNRLYWYRQTLGQGPEFLTYFQNEAQLEKSRLLSDRFSAERPKGSFSTLEIQRTEQGDSAMYLCASSPRLAGRVEQYFGPGTRLTVT.

V is TRBV6-6 and J is TRBJ2-7; TRBD1 agrees at 7 bases. Germline trimming cut 6 bases from V and 5 bases from J; bases unmatched to any gene: 13. CDR1 and CDR2 from the germline V gene are MNHNY and SVGAGI (reference sequence). The CDR3 runs 15 residues. CDR3 nucleotides: TGTGCCAGCAGCCACCTCGGGACAGAGGGTGACGAGCAGTACTTC. Translating it yields CASSHLGTEGDEQYF.

The rearrangement uses TRBV13 and TRBJ1-4; D not certain. Between the trimmed V and J ends, which lost 5 bases and 5 bases, there was a span of 15 bases. CDR3 length: 15 residues. Per germline, CDR1 PRHDT and CDR2 FYEKMQ (reference sequence). CDR3 in DNA: TGTGCCAGCAGCACCCGGACGGTAGACAATGAAAAACTGTTTTTT. This translates into CASSTRTVDNEKLFF.

This chain connects TRBV4-1 to TRBJ1-2; 7 bases line up with TRBD1. CDR1 and CDR2 (germline): MGHRA, YSYEKL. V shed 4 bases, J shed 2 bases, and the junction held 10 bases outside the gene matches. There are 16 residues in the CDR3. The CDR3 DNA sequence: TGCGCCAGCAGCCCAGAACCGGGACAGCTAAACTATGGCTACACCTTC. Protein sequence: CASSPEPGQLNYGYTF.

The chain carries TRBV5-1 and TRBJ1-2; TRBD1 might be the D (5 bases). Trimming removed 4 bases at V and 5 bases at J, with 24 bases between. Germline CDR1 is SGHRS and CDR2 is YFSETQ. The CDR3 has 17 amino acids. CDR3 in amino acids: CASSLSEGPFKLYGYTF. Here the CDR3 DNA reads TGCGCCAGCAGCCTTTCGGAGGGGCCATTCAAATTATATGGCTACACCTTC.

The chain combines TRBV7-9 with TRBJ2-7; D gene unclear. The CDR3 is 14 residues long. The germline V and J ends were trimmed by 0 bases and 7 bases, with 13 bases remaining between them. Germline-derived CDR1 and CDR2 are SEHNR and FQNEAQ (reference sequence). In DNA form, the CDR3 reads TGTGCCAGCAGCTTAGCGGCCGGGTTGGAAGAGCAGTACTTC. This translates into CASSLAAGLEEQYF.

The V call is TRBV7-9, the J call TRBJ2-7; unclear D gene. The V end was cut by 2 bases, the J end by 4 bases, with 9 bases between. The CDR3 contains 13 residues. The germline CDR1 and CDR2 sequences are SEHNR and FQNEAQ (reference sequence). For the CDR3, the DNA is TGTGCCAGCAGCTTAACGAGTAGGTACGAGCAGTACTTC. The encoded protein is CASSLTSRYEQYF.